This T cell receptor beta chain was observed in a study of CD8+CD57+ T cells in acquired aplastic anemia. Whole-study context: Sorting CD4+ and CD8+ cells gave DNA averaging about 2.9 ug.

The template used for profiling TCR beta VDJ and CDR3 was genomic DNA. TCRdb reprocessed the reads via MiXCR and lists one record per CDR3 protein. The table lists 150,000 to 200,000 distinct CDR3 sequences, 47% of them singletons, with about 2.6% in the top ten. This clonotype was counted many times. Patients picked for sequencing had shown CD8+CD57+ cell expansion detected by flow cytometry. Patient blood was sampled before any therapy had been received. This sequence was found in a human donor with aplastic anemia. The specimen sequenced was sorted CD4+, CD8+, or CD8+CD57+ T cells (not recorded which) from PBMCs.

In nucleotides, the CDR3 is TGTGCCGTCGGGGCTAGCGGTACCTACGAGCAGTACTTC. The encoded protein is CAVGASGTYEQYF. The genes are TRBV6-2 or TRBV6-3 and TRBJ2-7; 7 bases align to TRBD2. Germline-derived CDR1 and CDR2 are MNHEY and SVGEGT. CDR3 size: 13 residues. The trim removed 11 bases at V and 2 bases at J, leaving 9 bases unmatched.